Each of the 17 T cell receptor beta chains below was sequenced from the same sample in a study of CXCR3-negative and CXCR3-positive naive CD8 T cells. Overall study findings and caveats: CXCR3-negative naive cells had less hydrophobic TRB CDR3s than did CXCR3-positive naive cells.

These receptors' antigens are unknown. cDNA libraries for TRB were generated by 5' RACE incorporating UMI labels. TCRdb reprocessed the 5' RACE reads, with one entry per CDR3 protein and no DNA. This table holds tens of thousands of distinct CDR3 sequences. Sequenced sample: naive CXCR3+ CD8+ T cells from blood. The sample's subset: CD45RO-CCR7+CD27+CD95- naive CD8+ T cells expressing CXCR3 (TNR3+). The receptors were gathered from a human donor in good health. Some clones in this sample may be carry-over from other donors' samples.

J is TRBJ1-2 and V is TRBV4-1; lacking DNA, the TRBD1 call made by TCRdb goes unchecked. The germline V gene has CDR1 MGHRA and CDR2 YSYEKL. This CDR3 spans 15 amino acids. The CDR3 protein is CASSHRQGESSGYTF.

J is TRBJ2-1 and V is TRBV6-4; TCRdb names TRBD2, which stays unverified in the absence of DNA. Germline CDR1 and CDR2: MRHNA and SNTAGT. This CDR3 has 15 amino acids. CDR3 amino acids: CASSERLANYNEQFF.

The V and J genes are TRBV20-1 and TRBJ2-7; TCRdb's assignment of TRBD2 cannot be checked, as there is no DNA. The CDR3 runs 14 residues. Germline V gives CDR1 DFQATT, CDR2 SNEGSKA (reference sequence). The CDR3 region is CSAPAGMSSYEQYF.

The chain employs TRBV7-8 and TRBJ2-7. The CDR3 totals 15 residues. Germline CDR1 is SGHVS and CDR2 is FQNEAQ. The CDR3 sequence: CASIFFGQRNYEQYF.

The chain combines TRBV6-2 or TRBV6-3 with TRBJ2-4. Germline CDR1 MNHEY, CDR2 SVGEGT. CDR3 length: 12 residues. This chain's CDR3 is CASSLLKNIQYF.

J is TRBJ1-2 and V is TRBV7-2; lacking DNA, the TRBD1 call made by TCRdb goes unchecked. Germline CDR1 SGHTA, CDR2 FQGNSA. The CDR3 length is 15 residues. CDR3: CASSHDPGQTQGYTF.

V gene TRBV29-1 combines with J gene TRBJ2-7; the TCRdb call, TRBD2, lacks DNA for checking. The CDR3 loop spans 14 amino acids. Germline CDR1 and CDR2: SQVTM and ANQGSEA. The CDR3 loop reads CSVELEESSYEQYF.

The CDR3 spells CSVEGDSAYEQYF. J is TRBJ2-7 and V is TRBV29-1; TCRdb's D call of TRBD1 is untestable without DNA. This CDR3 has 13 amino acids. Germline V gene data show CDR1 as SQVTM and CDR2 as ANQGSEA.

CDR3 region: CASSNGVLSSYEQYF. This chain joins TRBV28 and TRBJ2-7. Germline CDR1 reads MDHEN; CDR2 reads SYDVKM. The CDR3 is 15 amino acids.

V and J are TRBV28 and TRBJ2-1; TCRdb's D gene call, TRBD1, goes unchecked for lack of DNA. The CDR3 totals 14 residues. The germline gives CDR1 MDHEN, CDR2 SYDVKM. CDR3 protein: CASSLGTGGNEQFF.

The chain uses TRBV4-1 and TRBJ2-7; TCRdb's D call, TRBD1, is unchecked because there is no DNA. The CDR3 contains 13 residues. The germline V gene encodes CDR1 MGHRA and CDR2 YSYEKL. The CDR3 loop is CASSHDRGYEQYF.

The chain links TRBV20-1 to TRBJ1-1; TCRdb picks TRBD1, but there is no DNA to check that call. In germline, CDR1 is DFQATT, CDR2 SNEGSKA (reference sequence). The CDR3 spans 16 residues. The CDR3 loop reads CSARVPRQGMNTEAFF.

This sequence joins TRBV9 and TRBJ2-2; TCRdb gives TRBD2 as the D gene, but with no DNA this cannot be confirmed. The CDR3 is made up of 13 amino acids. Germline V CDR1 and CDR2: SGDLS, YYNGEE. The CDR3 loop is CASSPGGSGELFF.

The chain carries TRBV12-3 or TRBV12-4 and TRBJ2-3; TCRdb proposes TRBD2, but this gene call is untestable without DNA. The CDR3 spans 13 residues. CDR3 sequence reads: CASRRALTDTQYF.

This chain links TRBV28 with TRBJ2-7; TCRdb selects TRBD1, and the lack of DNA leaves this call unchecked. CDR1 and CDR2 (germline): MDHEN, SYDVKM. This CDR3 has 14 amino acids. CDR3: CASSWGTETYEQYF.

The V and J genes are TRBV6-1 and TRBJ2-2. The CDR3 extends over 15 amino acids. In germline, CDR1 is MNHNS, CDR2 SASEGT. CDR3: CASSEVLGNTGELFF.

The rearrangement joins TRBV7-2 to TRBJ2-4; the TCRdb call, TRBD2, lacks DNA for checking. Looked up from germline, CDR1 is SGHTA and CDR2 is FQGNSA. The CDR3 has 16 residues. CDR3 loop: CASRPYGGLAGFIQYF.